The 29 T cell receptor beta chains below were found in one sample sequenced in a study of regulatory T cells in long-lasting Graves disease. Time point reported: newly diagnosed GD, antithyroid drugs for less than 3 months. PBMCs were the source of the RNA used for TCR sequencing. Relying on iRepertoire HTBI primers and Arm-PCR of CDR3 regions, the team built TCR beta libraries. TCRdb re-called the multiplex PCR reads with MiXCR, one entry per CDR3 protein. In the table there are more than 450,000 distinct CDR3 sequences, around 13% of which are singletons. These data also formed part of another study, on T cells in Graves' hyperthyroidism and ophthalmopathy.

The source was peripheral blood mononuclear cells (PBMCs), collected at new diagnosis, from a patient treated with antithyroid drugs. These receptors were taken from a woman in her thirties with Graves disease.

In this sample, this clonotype turned up many times. The chain couples TRBV30 to TRBJ2-2; D is perhaps TRBD2 (6 bases). V lost 4 bases, J lost 0 bases, and 9 bases lay in between. The length of the CDR3 is 14 residues. CDR1 and CDR2 from the germline V gene are GTSNPN and SVGIG (reference sequence). The CDR3 nucleotides read TGTGCCTGGACACTAGCTCCGAACACCGGGGAGCTGTTTTTT. The encoded protein is CAWTLAPNTGELFF.

In this sample, this clonotype turned up many times. The rearrangement joins TRBV19 to TRBJ2-5; a weak D match, TRBD1 (6 bases). The CDR3 has 13 amino acids. With 2 bases removed from V and 4 bases from J, the gap between germline ends came to 8 bases. Germline loops: CDR1 LNHDA, CDR2 SQIVND (reference sequence). CDR3 amino acids: CASSIIRGETQYF. The CDR3 nucleotides read TGTGCCAGTAGTATAATCAGGGGAGAGACCCAGTACTTC.

This clonotype has ten or more counts. The chain combines TRBV11-2 with TRBJ1-4, with TRBD1 as a possible D gene (6 bases). CDR1 SGHAT and CDR2 FQNNGV come from the germline V gene. V lost 2 bases, J lost 8 bases, and 15 bases lay in between. The CDR3 has 15 amino acids. The CDR3 DNA reads TGTGCCAGCAGCTTAATACAGGGCACGGGCGAAAAACTGTTTTTT. Translation gives CASSLIQGTGEKLFF.

This clonotype was recorded many times. V and J are TRBV5-1 and TRBJ1-4, with TRBD1 matching over 7 bases. Losses at the gene ends were 3 bases for V and 7 bases for J; bases not matched to a gene: 12. Germline lookup yields CDR1 SGHRS and CDR2 YFSETQ. The CDR3 extends over 16 amino acids. This CDR3 is CASSSATGAAIEKLFF. Here the CDR3 DNA reads TGCGCCAGCAGCTCCGCCACAGGGGCGGCAATTGAAAAACTGTTTTTT.

This clonotype was counted only a few times. The chain has TRBV4-3 and TRBJ2-7; D remains unclear. The CDR3 is made up of 17 amino acids. The V gene lost 0 bases and the J gene lost 2 bases, with 17 bases spanning the gap. Germline lookup yields CDR1 LGHNA and CDR2 YSLEER. CDR3 in DNA: TGCGCCAGCAGCCAAGATCTTAGCAGTCCAATACCCTACGAGCAGTACTTC. Residues: CASSQDLSSPIPYEQYF.

This CDR3 reads CATSDSRGNSYEQYF. The CDR3, as DNA: TGTGCCACCAGTGATTCGAGGGGTAACTCCTACGAGCAGTACTTC. The chain carries TRBV24-1 and TRBJ2-7; either TRBD1 or TRBD2 may supply D (5 bases each). Germline CDR1 reads KGHDR; CDR2 reads SFDVKD. Trimming pared 2 bases from V and 0 bases from J, leaving 10 bases between. The CDR3 is 15 amino acids.

This clonotype occurred a few times. This may arise from a read error, as a much more abundant clone is one base away. The chain recombines TRBV11-2 with TRBJ1-2, with a tentative D call TRBD1 (5 bases). Germline V gives CDR1 SGHAT, CDR2 FQNNGV. The CDR3 covers 16 residues. In DNA, the CDR3 is TGTGCCAGCAGTCACACCACAGGAGCTCCCGTCTATGGCTACGCCTTC. It codes for CASSHTTGAPVYGYAF.

Many counts were recorded for this clonotype. The chain carries TRBV14 and TRBJ2-1; 7 bases map to TRBD2. Looked up from germline, CDR1 is SGHDN and CDR2 is FVKESK. This CDR3 contains 17 residues. V trimming: 4 bases; J trimming: 2 bases; junction bases outside the gene matches: 11. The CDR3 DNA reads as TGTGCCAGCAGCCGTATGCCGGGACTAAAGACCTACAATGAGCAGTTCTTC. Protein: CASSRMPGLKTYNEQFF. Full variable domain (rest looked up from reference TRBV14 and TRBJ2-1): EAGVTQFPSHSVIEKGQTVTLRCDPISGHDNLYWYRRVMGKEIKFLLHFVKESKQDESGMPNNRFLAERTGGTYSTLKVQPAELEDSGVYFCASSRMPGLKTYNEQFFGPGTRLTVL.

This clonotype appeared many times. The chain employs TRBV28 and TRBJ2-5; possibly TRBD2 for D (5 bases). The CDR3 runs 14 residues. The ends were cut back, 5 bases at V and 0 bases at J, with 10 bases in the middle. CDR1 MDHEN and CDR2 SYDVKM come from the germline V gene. The CDR3 loop is CASSPLEDQETQYF. The CDR3, as DNA: TGTGCCAGCAGTCCCTTGGAGGACCAAGAGACCCAGTACTTC.

The rearrangement uses TRBV5-1 and TRBJ1-1; D is ambiguous. Germline CDR1 SGHRS, CDR2 YFSETQ. V lost 1 base to trimming and J lost 7 bases, with 11 bases between them. The CDR3 spans 13 residues. CDR3 in DNA: TGCGCCAGCAGCTTGAGGGAATCGGGTGAAGCTTTCTTT. It encodes CASSLRESGEAFF. The complete variable domain, with remaining parts taken from reference TRBV5-1 and TRBJ1-1, reads KAGVTQTPRYLIKTRGQQVTLSCSPISGHRSVSWYQQTPGQGLQFLFEYFSETQRNKGNFPGRFSGRQFSNSRSEMNVSTLELGDSALYLCASSLRESGEAFFGQGTRLTVV.

This clonotype has at least ten counts. V usage is TRBV11-3 and J usage is TRBJ2-6, with 9 positions matching TRBD2. Germline assignment: CDR1 SGHNT and CDR2 YENEEA. The CDR3 loop spans 18 amino acids. Losses at the gene ends were 5 bases for V and 4 bases for J; bases not matched to a gene: 12. The CDR3 reads CASSLGVAGASGANVLTF. CDR3 nucleotides: TGTGCCAGCAGCCTTGGGGTAGCGGGAGCTTCCGGGGCCAACGTCCTGACTTTC.

The genes are TRBV9 and TRBJ2-1, with D unresolved. Germline CDR1 SGDLS, CDR2 YYNGEE. V lost 4 bases and J 4 bases, leaving 18 bases between the germline ends. The CDR3 contains 16 residues. CDR3 bases: TGTGCCAGCAGCACAGACCAAGGGCCTTGGTACAATGAGCAGTTCTTC. Translation: CASSTDQGPWYNEQFF.

In its sample, this clonotype was seen many times. The chain links TRBV19 to TRBJ2-7, with D hard to call. Germline lookup yields CDR1 LNHDA and CDR2 SQIVND (reference sequence). V was clipped by 4 bases and J by 5 bases, with 18 bases between them. This CDR3 spans 15 amino acids. This chain's CDR3 is CASSSIGSEGNEQYF. CDR3 coding DNA: TGTGCCAGTAGTAGTATTGGGTCCGAAGGCAACGAGCAGTACTTC.

This clonotype was seen at least ten times. The V and J genes are TRBV12-3 or TRBV12-4 and TRBJ1-4, with D possibly matching TRBD1 (5 bases). V lost 3 bases, J lost 8 bases, and 10 bases lay in between. The CDR3 contains 13 residues. CDR3: CASSFRQREKLFF. CDR3 coding DNA: TGTGCCAGCAGTTTCAGACAGCGAGAAAAACTGTTTTTT.

This clonotype appeared many times. This chain links TRBV27 with TRBJ1-5, with D maybe TRBD1 (6 bases). This CDR3 comprises 15 residues. Germline V gene data show CDR1 as MNHEY and CDR2 as SMNVEV (reference sequence). The V gene lost 6 bases and the J gene lost 6 bases, with 18 bases spanning the gap. The CDR3 here is CASRNLVGAVQPQHF. The CDR3 region has the DNA TGTGCCAGCAGAAACCTGGTGGGGGCGGTTCAGCCCCAGCATTTT.

The sample holds many counts of this clonotype. This chain links TRBV24-1 with TRBJ2-5, with D maybe TRBD2 (6 bases). V dropped 4 bases and J dropped 3 bases, with 11 bases sitting between them. The CDR3 spans 14 residues. Germline V CDR1 and CDR2: KGHDR, SFDVKD. The CDR3 sequence: CATSDRLVKETQYF. The CDR3 DNA sequence: TGTGCCACCAGTGACCGACTAGTCAAAGAGACCCAGTACTTC.

This clonotype was found many times. The chain has TRBV12-3 or TRBV12-4 and TRBJ2-7; 12 nucleotides match TRBD1. J lost 4 bases, V lost 5 bases, and 6 bases had no gene match. The CDR3 is 15 amino acids. The chain's CDR3 is CASSRDRGRVYEQYF. The CDR3 nucleotides read TGTGCCAGCAGTCGGGACAGGGGGCGCGTATACGAGCAGTACTTC.

There are many counts of this clonotype. The chain links TRBV2 to TRBJ2-7; possible D gene TRBD2, 5 bases. Germline CDR1 reads SNHLY; CDR2 reads FYNNEI. V was shortened by 7 bases and J by 7 bases, with 14 bases between the two germline ends. CDR3 length equals 12 residues. CDR3 residues: CASMRDTGEQYF. CDR3 DNA: TGTGCCAGCATGAGGGATACTGGGGAGCAGTACTTC.

This clonotype occurred many times. The V gene is TRBV11-1, the J gene TRBJ2-1; D tentatively fits TRBD1 or TRBD2 (5 bases each). Trimming took off 8 bases at V and 1 base at J, with 15 bases between the two ends. Per germline, CDR1 SGHAT and CDR2 FQDESV (reference sequence). The length of the CDR3 is 15 residues. The DNA for the CDR3 is TGTGCCAGCGCTCTAGTAGAGGGGTCCTACAATGAGCAGTTCTTC. Protein: CASALVEGSYNEQFF.

The chain employs TRBV20-1 and TRBJ2-5, with a tentative D call TRBD2 (5 bases). The CDR3 consists of 13 residues. The germline CDR1 and CDR2 sequences are DFQATT and SNEGSKA (reference sequence). This CDR3 is CSCGSIREETQYF. The CDR3 DNA is TGCTCCTGCGGCTCTATTAGGGAGGAGACCCAGTACTTC.

In this sample, this clonotype turned up a few times. The chain couples TRBV30 to TRBJ2-5; TRBD2 agrees at 8 bases. This CDR3 contains 17 residues. The germline gives CDR1 GTSNPN, CDR2 SVGIG (reference sequence). The junction had 17 bases not matched to a gene; V was cut back by 3 bases and J by 5 bases. Here the CDR3 DNA reads TGTGCCTGGAGGGTCCGGGGGTGGAGCGGGAGTCGGGAGACCCAGTACTTC. Encoded protein: CAWRVRGWSGSRETQYF. The full variable domain, in which reference TRBV30 and TRBJ2-5 provide the parts outside the CDR3, is SQTIHQWPATLVQPVGSPLSLECTVEGTSNPNLYWYRQAAGRGLQLLFYSVGIGQISSEVPQNLSASRPQDRQFILSSKKLLLSDSGFYLCAWRVRGWSGSRETQYFGPGTRLLVL.

This clonotype appeared a few times. J is TRBJ2-1 and V is TRBV20-1; possible D gene TRBD2, 5 bases. Germline V gives CDR1 DFQATT, CDR2 SNEGSKA (reference sequence). The CDR3 spans 15 residues. V dropped 2 bases and J dropped 1 base, with 12 bases sitting between them. CDR3 sequence reads: CSARLGPGSYNEQFF. The CDR3 bases are TGCAGTGCTAGACTAGGGCCGGGGTCCTACAATGAGCAGTTCTTC.

The sample holds many counts of this clonotype. The chain joins TRBV28 to TRBJ2-7; D unresolved. This CDR3 region has 13 residues. The germline V and J ends were trimmed by 3 bases and 0 bases, with 6 bases remaining between them. From germline, CDR1 is MDHEN and CDR2 SYDVKM. The CDR3 is CASSFVSSYEQYF. DNA for the CDR3: TGTGCCAGCAGTTTCGTTAGCTCCTACGAGCAGTACTTC.

The sample holds many counts of this clonotype. The rearrangement uses TRBV7-2 and TRBJ1-2; D unresolved. The CDR3 sequence is 15 residues long. CDR1 and CDR2 (germline): SGHTA, FQGNSA. V was trimmed by 1 base and J by 0 bases, leaving 9 bases between them. The CDR3 sequence is CASSLGVAANYGYTF. The DNA for the CDR3 is TGTGCCAGCAGCTTAGGGGTTGCAGCTAACTATGGCTACACCTTC.

This clonotype was detected only a few times. The chain links TRBV6-2 or TRBV6-3 to TRBJ2-7; TRBD1 might be the D (6 bases). Germline V gene lookup returns CDR1 MNHEY and CDR2 SVGEGT. Deletions cut 10 bases from V and 1 base from J, with 20 bases between. The CDR3 is made up of 15 amino acids. CDR3 sequence: CATQLSGTRSYEQYF. DNA for the CDR3: TGTGCCACTCAACTCTCCGGGACAAGGTCCTACGAGCAGTACTTC.

This clonotype was counted only a few times. This chain uses TRBV3-1 with TRBJ2-6, with D uncertain. The CDR3 has 15 amino acids. V lost 0 bases to trimming and J lost 4 bases, with 7 bases between them. Per germline, CDR1 LGHDT and CDR2 YNNKEL (reference sequence). The chain's CDR3 is CASSQDYSGANVLTF. Written as DNA, the CDR3 is TGTGCCAGCAGCCAAGATTACTCCGGGGCCAACGTCCTGACTTTC.

About this clonotype itself: A much bigger clone sits one base away, suggesting this may be a read error. The chain carries TRBV20-1 and TRBJ1-4; 7 bases align to TRBD1. The CDR3 sequence is 13 residues long. Germline CDR1 reads DFQATT; CDR2 reads SNEGSKA (reference sequence). Written as DNA, the CDR3 is TGCAATGCTATCCGACAGGGCCGAGAAAAACTGTTTTTT. It specifies CNAIRQGREKLFF.

Ten or more counts support this clonotype. The chain couples TRBV7-9 to TRBJ1-4; 9 nucleotides line up with TRBD1. This CDR3 contains 17 residues. The germline CDR1 and CDR2 sequences are SEHNR and FQNEAQ (reference sequence). V lost 6 bases to trimming and J lost 5 bases; unmatched junction nucleotides: 13. The DNA for the CDR3 is TGTGCCAGCAGGGTACAGGGGGCACGCTCCCCGAATGAAAAACTGTTTTTT. Its translation: CASRVQGARSPNEKLFF.

J is TRBJ2-2 and V is TRBV4-3, with 9 bases lining up with TRBD1. This CDR3 is 17 amino acids long. The J segment lost 7 bases and the V segment lost 2 bases, leaving 11 bases of the junction unmatched. CDR1 and CDR2 from the germline V gene are LGHNA and YSLEER. The CDR3 spells CASSQLGDREFDGELFF. CDR3 nucleotides: TGCGCCAGCAGCCAATTGGGGGACAGGGAATTCGACGGGGAGCTGTTTTTT.